The 3 T cell receptor beta chains listed next were all sequenced from one sample in a study of T-cell memory formation after mild COVID-19. TCRdb re-analysed the 5' RACE reads in MiXCR, keeping a single row per CDR3 protein. The repertoire has about 140,000 distinct CDR3 sequences, 11% to 15% of them found once; the top ten carry about 26%. Sequencing was carried out using PBMCs or a T cell subset sorted from them (not recorded which). All receptors derive from an adult woman who had mild COVID-19 (a few samples of this study predate the infection). Cell type and time point are not known.

The chain uses TRBV11-2 and TRBJ2-1, with D possibly being TRBD1 (5 bases). The V and J ends lost 4 bases and 7 bases respectively, with 8 bases between them. This CDR3 spans 12 amino acids. Germline CDR1 and CDR2: SGHAT and FQNNGV. CDR3 sequence (DNA): TGTGCCAGCAGCTACCAGGGAAATGAGCAGTTCTTC. Residues: CASSYQGNEQFF.

This clonotype was observed a handful of times. The chain recombines TRBV9 with TRBJ2-3, with TRBD1 as a possible D gene (8 bases). The CDR3 totals 16 residues. Germline V gene data show CDR1 as SGDLS and CDR2 as YYNGEE. The ends were cut back, 2 bases at V and 3 bases at J, with 16 bases in the middle. CDR3 region: CASSVETGEGTDTQYF. Here the CDR3 DNA reads TGTGCCAGCAGCGTCGAGACAGGGGAGGGTACAGATACGCAGTATTTT.

A few counts support this clonotype. The chain is built from TRBV20-1 and TRBJ1-5; D remains unclear. The V gene lost 0 bases and the J gene lost 6 bases, with 15 bases spanning the gap. The CDR3 is made up of 15 amino acids. CDR1 and CDR2 from the germline V gene are DFQATT and SNEGSKA (reference sequence). CDR3 bases: TGCAGTGCTAGAGATCTGGGGAATGGGATTCAGCCCCAGCATTTT. It specifies CSARDLGNGIQPQHF.